The rows below give T cell receptor beta chains drawn from one sample of a study of identical twins. TCRdb fed the 5' RACE reads into MiXCR, producing one record per CDR3 protein. The data contain around 1.7 million distinct CDR3 sequences, around 29% of them singletons. The specimen sequenced was cord blood. These receptors originate from a newborn girl in good health. The CDR3 runs from the conserved cysteine through the conserved F or W. The order of the fields is D gene, clone size, J gene, V gene, CDR3 protein, CDR3 DNA. The D gene is left open where the match is weak. The size entry is marked missing in some rows and otherwise reads once, few, many or a size class.

. few TRBJ1-2 TRBV6-5 CASSYDGQGRGNYGYTF TGTGCCAGCAGTTACGATGGGCAGGGACGGGGCAACTATGGCTACACCTTC
TRBD2 . TRBJ2-1 TRBV12-3/TRBV12-4 CASSFFGTRDNEQFF TGTGCCAGCAGTTTCTTCGGGACTAGAGACAATGAGCAGTTCTTC
. . TRBJ2-3 TRBV21-1 CASSKALNGTNPTDTQYF TGTGCCAGCAGCAAAGCCCTGAACGGGACTAACCCCACAGATACGCAGTATTTT
. . TRBJ2-7 TRBV27 CASSLGFRSYNEQYF TGTGCCAGCAGTTTAGGGTTTCGCTCCTACAATGAGCAGTACTTC
. . TRBJ2-1 TRBV3-1 CATVNSVSEQFF TGTGCCACCGTTAATAGCGTGAGTGAGCAGTTCTTC
. . TRBJ1-2 TRBV27 CASSPRVLYGYTF TGTGCCAGCAGTCCTAGGGTTCTCTATGGCTACACCTTC
. few TRBJ1-4 TRBV27 CASSPGPVGTTNEKLFF TGTGCCAGCAGCCCGGGTCCAGTGGGGACAACTAATGAAAAACTGTTTTTT
. many TRBJ2-5 TRBV4-2 CASSQDLETQYF TGTGCCAGCAGCCAAGATCTGGAGACCCAGTACTTC
. . TRBJ2-5 TRBV9 CASSVAGVEETQYF TGTGCCAGCAGCGTAGCCGGGGTAGAAGAGACCCAGTACTTC
. few TRBJ1-5 TRBV5-5 CASSLVSASNQPQHF TGTGCCAGCAGCTTGGTGTCAGCTAGCAATCAGCCCCAGCATTTT
. . TRBJ2-1 TRBV28 CASRLARSSYNEQFF TGTGCCAGCAGATTAGCGAGAAGCTCCTACAATGAGCAGTTCTTC
TRBD2 few TRBJ2-5 TRBV29-1 CSVGPGLAETQYF TGCAGCGTTGGCCCGGGACTAGCGGAGACCCAGTACTTC
. . TRBJ1-2 TRBV27 CASSLSVFVGGYTF TGTGCCAGCAGTTTATCTGTGTTTGTCGGCGGCTACACCTTC